This T cell receptor beta chain comes out of a study of T cell changes during pregnancy in multiple sclerosis. The protocol was immunoSEQ multiplex PCR, while the TCRdb copy is restricted to in-frame clones and leaves out a portion. This table holds approximately 24,000 clones, more than 75% found once. This TCR derives from a female donor in good health, enrolled as a control in a pregnancy study. The specimen comprised CD4+ T cells from peripheral blood mononuclear cells, sampled in the second trimester of pregnancy.

DNA for the CDR3: TGCAGCGTGAGCGGAACCTACGAGCAGTACTTC. Translated, it gives CSVSGTYEQYF. This chain links TRBV29-1 with TRBJ2-7, with a possible D match to TRBD2 (5 bases). Trimming shortened V by 6 bases and J by 2 bases, and 8 bases separated the two germline ends. The CDR3 length is 11 residues. The germline V gene has CDR1 SQVTM and CDR2 ANQGSEA.